Below, 10 T cell receptor beta chains from the same sample are listed, as sequenced in a study of beta chain features in type 1 diabetes. Study-wide results and limits: Within each of all four CD4+ subsets, Type 1 diabetes patients had TCRB CDR3s that were moderately but significantly shorter.

Antigen specificity for these receptors is unknown. Sequencing targeted expressed TCRB transcripts, as all isolated RNA had been reverse transcribed. The repertoire was sequenced with immunoSEQ multiplex PCR; TCRdb's copy has only in-frame clones and lacks some. The sample contains 200,000 to 250,000 clones, approximately 15% of which appear only once. The sequenced material came from naive CD4+ T cells from blood. Receptor source: a man aged 30 to 39 with type 1 diabetes.

This clone was observed a handful of times. This rearrangement joins TRBV6-6 to TRBJ1-5; the D gene is possibly TRBD1 (6 bases). Trimming took off 8 bases at V and 5 bases at J, with 16 bases between the two ends. CDR1 and CDR2 (germline): MNHNY, SVGAGI (reference sequence). The CDR3 totals 14 residues. This CDR3 reads CASGSTGFHQPQHF. The CDR3, as DNA: TGTGCCAGCGGAAGTACAGGGTTTCATCAGCCCCAGCATTTT.

The rearrangement joins TRBV6-5 to TRBJ1-1; D might be TRBD1 (6 bases). Trimming cost V 7 bases and J 0 bases, with 12 bases left between them. The CDR3 has 14 residues. CDR1 and CDR2 (germline): MNHEY, SVGAGI. The chain's CDR3 is CASKDGQLNTEAFF. CDR3 DNA sequence: TGTGCCAGCAAGGACGGACAGCTGAACACTGAAGCTTTCTTT.

In this sample, this clone turned up a few times. This chain uses TRBV2 with TRBJ2-2; 7 bases agree with TRBD2. CDR3 length: 16 residues. The ends lost 1 base at V and 0 bases at J; junction bases unmatched: 2. CDR1 and CDR2 (germline): SNHLY, FYNNEI. The DNA of the CDR3 is TGTGCCAGCAGTGAAGGGGGACTAACGAACACCGGGGAGCTGTTTTTT. Translation gives CASSEGGLTNTGELFF.

This clone was recorded a few times. Additional DNA sequences in this sample encode the identical CDR3. This chain uses TRBV19 with TRBJ2-5; D gene uncertain. Trimming shortened V by 6 bases and J by 2 bases, and 10 bases separated the two germline ends. Per germline, CDR1 LNHDA and CDR2 SQIVND (reference sequence). The CDR3 is 13 residues long. The CDR3: CASSRDTQETQYF. Written as DNA, the CDR3 is TGTGCCAGTAGCAGAGACACGCAAGAGACCCAGTACTTC.

The chain joins TRBV4-1 to TRBJ1-4, with D maybe TRBD1 (6 bases). The V end lost 3 bases, the J end lost 7 bases, and 15 bases lay between the germline ends. Germline CDR1 reads MGHRA; CDR2 reads YSYEKL. The CDR3 sequence is 15 residues long. CDR3 DNA: TGCGCCAGCAGCCAGAAGACAGGCGGCGGTGAAAAACTGTTTTTT. Its protein is CASSQKTGGGEKLFF.

This clone was detected a few times. The rearrangement links TRBV9 to TRBJ1-1; the D is unclear. CDR1 and CDR2 from the germline V gene are SGDLS and YYNGEE. This CDR3 is 14 amino acids long. V lost 0 bases to trimming and J lost 3 bases, with 9 bases between them. The CDR3 region has the DNA TGTGCCAGCAGCGTAGATCGCGGGGACACTGAAGCTTTCTTT. The encoded protein is CASSVDRGDTEAFF.

The V gene is TRBV7-9, the J gene TRBJ1-1; TRBD1 aligns across 8 bases. The J segment lost 0 bases and the V segment lost 0 bases, leaving 3 bases of the junction unmatched. From germline, CDR1 is SEHNR and CDR2 FQNEAQ (reference sequence). The CDR3 runs to 16 residues. This chain's CDR3 is CASSLAGTGMNTEAFF. The CDR3 nucleotides read TGTGCCAGCAGCTTAGCGGGGACAGGCATGAACACTGAAGCTTTCTTT.

This clone was seen a few times. The chain combines TRBV9 with TRBJ1-6; TRBD1 agrees at 7 bases. The V segment lost 0 bases and the J segment 8 bases; nucleotides outside the gene matches: 5. This CDR3 is built from 15 residues. Germline-derived CDR1 and CDR2 are SGDLS and YYNGEE. The CDR3 protein is CASSVGTGPDSPLHF. In nucleotides, the CDR3 is TGTGCCAGCAGCGTAGGGACAGGCCCAGATTCACCCCTCCACTTT.

This clone was found a few times. The identical CDR3 is also encoded by other nucleotide sequences in the sample. The chain couples TRBV6-6 to TRBJ2-3; 7 bases map to TRBD2. The CDR3 totals 15 residues. CDR1 MNHNY and CDR2 SVGAGI come from the germline V gene (reference sequence). Germline trimming cut 2 bases from V and 1 base from J; bases unmatched to any gene: 3. The CDR3 is CASSYPSGGTDTQYF. The CDR3 bases are TGTGCCAGCAGTTACCCGAGCGGGGGCACAGATACGCAGTATTTT.

This clone was found a few times. The gene calls are TRBV7-9 and TRBJ2-1, with 9 bases that match TRBD2. The CDR3 spans 15 residues. The J segment lost 4 bases and the V segment lost 2 bases, leaving 3 bases of the junction unmatched. Germline assignment: CDR1 SEHNR and CDR2 FQNEAQ (reference sequence). The CDR3 coding sequence is TGTGCCAGCAGCTTAATGGCGGGAGGGTACAATGAGCAGTTCTTC. It codes for CASSLMAGGYNEQFF.